This is a list of T cell receptor beta chains from one sample in a study of T cell clonotyping in hematopoietic cell transplantation. TCRdb's copy holds only in-frame clones and misses some; the assay was immunoSEQ multiplex PCR. This table has 15,000 to 20,000 clones, under 85% appearing once. The sample taken for sequencing was peripheral blood mononuclear cells. These receptors were taken from a man aged 55 to 70 in good health. Some clones in this sample may be carry-over from other donors' samples. Each CDR3 is given with its conserved first and last residue. D genes are given only for firm matches. Where a row states a size, it is once, few, many or the class of an expanded clone; other rows omit it.

few | TRBJ1-2 | TRBV19 | . | CASSFDSDGGYTF | TGTGCCAGTAGTTTCGACAGCGATGGCGGCTACACCTTC
. | TRBJ2-3 | TRBV14 | . | CASSQDGTSTDTQYF | TGTGCCAGCAGCCAAGATGGGACTAGCACAGATACGCAGTATTTT
. | TRBJ2-7 | TRBV19 | TRBD1 | CASSIVAGTASSYEQYF | TGTGCCAGTAGTATAGTCGCCGGGACAGCGAGCTCCTACGAGCAGTACTTC
medium-sized | TRBJ1-2 | TRBV5-4 | . | CASSLGVGTSVNGYTF | TGTGCCAGCAGCTTGGGGGTAGGGACCTCAGTGAATGGCTACACCTTC
few | TRBJ1-2 | TRBV5-4 | . | CASSLPVNYGYTF | TGTGCCAGCAGCTTACCCGTTAACTATGGCTACACCTTC
. | TRBJ2-7 | TRBV4-1 | TRBD2 | CASRRLADTYEQYF | TGCGCCAGCAGACGACTAGCGGATACCTACGAGCAGTACTTC
medium-sized | TRBJ1-5 | TRBV28 | . | CASSLRVSNQPQHF | TGTGCCAGCAGTTTAAGGGTTAGCAATCAGCCCCAGCATTTT
few | TRBJ1-6 | TRBV2 | . | CASSSTRGSPLHF | TGTGCCAGCAGTTCAACACGTGGGTCACCCCTCCACTTT
. | TRBJ1-2 | TRBV6-5 | TRBD1 | CASSPGTGHNYGYTF | TGTGCCAGCAGTCCTGGGACAGGTCATAACTATGGCTACACCTTC
few | TRBJ1-5 | TRBV25-1 | TRBD1 | CASSGQGFGNQPQHF | TGTGCCAGCAGCGGACAGGGGTTCGGCAATCAGCCCCAGCATTTT
. | TRBJ2-7 | TRBV6-1 | TRBD1 | CASSEEGQGAMRYEQYF | TGTGCCAGCAGTGAAGAGGGGCAGGGGGCGATGAGGTACGAGCAGTACTTC
. | TRBJ2-3 | TRBV4-3 | . | CASSQDTSPRDSTDTQYF | TGCGCCAGCAGCCAAGATACCTCCCCTCGGGACTCCACAGATACGCAGTATTTT
. | TRBJ2-3 | TRBV4-3 | TRBD2 | CASSPLAGASTDTQYF | TGCGCCAGCAGCCCGCTAGCGGGAGCTAGCACAGATACGCAGTATTTT
. | TRBJ1-2 | TRBV14 | TRBD1 | CASSRGRTGGGYTF | TGTGCCAGCAGCCGAGGCCGAACAGGGGGTGGCTACACCTTC
. | TRBJ2-5 | TRBV6-1 | . | CASSESDQETQYF | TGTGCCAGCAGTGAAAGTGACCAAGAGACCCAGTACTTC
. | TRBJ1-2 | TRBV30 | . | CAWRPRTLYGYTF | TGTGCCTGGAGACCCCGGACACTCTATGGCTACACCTTC
. | TRBJ2-4 | TRBV5-6 | . | CASSQPWGSDIQYF | TGTGCCAGCAGCCAGCCTTGGGGCTCGGACATTCAGTACTTC
. | TRBJ2-5 | TRBV29-1 | TRBD2 | CSVEGWRRGGYQETQYF | TGCAGCGTTGAAGGATGGCGCCGCGGGGGATACCAAGAGACCCAGTACTTC
. | TRBJ1-5 | TRBV30 | TRBD1 | CAWSGAGGLSNQPQHF | TGTGCCTGGAGTGGGGCAGGGGGCTTGAGCAATCAGCCCCAGCATTTT
once | TRBJ2-7 | TRBV28 | . | CASSWREQYF | TGTGCCAGCAGTTGGCGCGAGCAGTACTTC
. | TRBJ1-1 | TRBV9 | TRBD1 | CASSVEGQGVGEAFF | TGTGCCAGCAGCGTAGAGGGCCAGGGGGTGGGTGAAGCTTTCTTT
. | TRBJ1-6 | TRBV30 | . | CAWSVLGGGRSPLHF | TGTGCCTGGAGTGTACTAGGGGGGGGACGATCACCCCTCCACTTT
. | TRBJ1-5 | TRBV6-1 | TRBD1 | CASSAGTGVVQPQHF | TGTGCCAGCAGCGCCGGGACAGGGGTTGTCCAGCCCCAGCATTTT
few | TRBJ2-7 | TRBV18 | . | CASSSAAGVTYEQYF | TGTGCCAGCTCATCGGCGGCAGGGGTGACCTACGAGCAGTACTTC
few | TRBJ2-5 | TRBV7-2 | TRBD1 | CASSLEGGAKTQYF | TGTGCCAGCAGCTTAGAAGGGGGCGCGAAGACCCAGTACTTC
. | TRBJ2-2 | TRBV5-4 | . | CASSPQGGEYTGELFF | TGTGCCAGCAGCCCCCAAGGGGGGGAATACACCGGGGAGCTGTTTTTT
. | TRBJ2-1 | TRBV19 | . | CASSIQGKDEQFF | TGTGCCAGTAGTATCCAGGGTAAAGATGAGCAGTTCTTC
. | TRBJ1-2 | TRBV30 | TRBD1 | CAWRFGTGAYINYGYTF | TGTGCCTGGAGATTTGGGACAGGAGCCTACATTAACTATGGCTACACCTTC
. | TRBJ2-7 | TRBV5-1 | . | CASHNPGEQYF | TGCGCCAGCCATAATCCCGGCGAGCAGTACTTC
. | TRBJ1-1 | TRBV28 | . | CASSWGGAEAFF | TGTGCCAGCAGTTGGGGGGGAGCTGAAGCTTTCTTT
. | TRBJ2-4 | TRBV14 | TRBD2 | CASSQGLADIQYF | TGTGCCAGCAGCCAAGGACTAGCGGACATTCAGTACTTC
. | TRBJ2-2 | TRBV6-5 | TRBD1 | CASSSGTENTGELFF | TGTGCCAGCAGTTCCGGGACAGAAAACACCGGGGAGCTGTTTTTT
. | TRBJ2-3 | TRBV30 | . | CAWTLYSLGGLTDTQYF | TGTGCCTGGACCTTGTACTCCCTAGGAGGGTTGACAGATACGCAGTATTTT
once | TRBJ2-4 | TRBV9 | TRBD2 | CASSAGLVGLGNIQYF | TGTGCCAGCAGCGCCGGACTAGTGGGGCTGGGAAACATTCAGTACTTC
. | TRBJ2-2 | TRBV6-5 | . | CASSYDPIQGTGELFF | TGTGCCAGCAGTTACGATCCGATCCAGGGCACCGGGGAGCTGTTTTTT
once | TRBJ2-7 | TRBV6-5 | TRBD2 | CASSRLAGPSYEQYF | TGTGCCAGCAGTCGACTAGCGGGCCCTTCCTACGAGCAGTACTTC
. | TRBJ2-1 | TRBV11-3 | TRBD1 | CASSPGTVNEQFF | TGTGCCAGCAGCCCCGGGACAGTGAATGAGCAGTTCTTC
few | TRBJ2-1 | TRBV2 | TRBD2 | CASSERTSGSRSYNEQFF | TGTGCCAGCAGTGAGAGGACTAGCGGGAGCAGGTCCTACAATGAGCAGTTCTTC
. | TRBJ1-1 | TRBV29-1 | . | CSVERDILMNTEAFF | TGCAGCGTGGAACGGGACATCTTGATGAACACTGAAGCTTTCTTT
. | TRBJ1-5 | TRBV28 | . | CASSLNSLYNQPQHF | TGTGCCAGCAGTCTAAACAGTCTATACAATCAGCCCCAGCATTTT
once | TRBJ1-6 | TRBV30 | . | CAWTRLAGYNSPLHF | TGTGCCTGGACTCGTCTGGCGGGATATAATTCACCCCTCCACTTT
. | TRBJ2-7 | TRBV19 | TRBD2 | CARHRNGGSWREQYF | TGTGCCAGACACCGGAATGGCGGGAGTTGGAGGGAGCAGTACTTC
. | TRBJ1-2 | TRBV19 | . | CASGPDSVIYAGYTF | TGTGCCAGTGGTCCTGACAGCGTCATATATGCTGGCTACACCTTC
. | TRBJ1-3 | TRBV6-5 | . | CASSYEAGTSGNTIYF | TGTGCCAGCAGTTATGAAGCAGGGACCTCTGGAAACACCATATATTTT
. | TRBJ1-6 | TRBV7-1 | . | CASSLREARDSPLHF | TGTGCCAGCAGCTTAAGGGAGGCCAGGGATTCACCCCTCCACTTT
. | TRBJ2-4 | TRBV5-1 | . | CASSWRGQANIQYF | TGCGCCAGCAGCTGGAGGGGGCAAGCAAACATTCAGTACTTC
. | TRBJ1-1 | TRBV5-8 | . | CASSLSGLNRNTEAFF | TGTGCCAGCAGCTTGTCCGGGTTAAACCGGAACACTGAAGCTTTCTTT
. | TRBJ2-7 | TRBV28 | . | CASSSRTARAYEQYF | TGTGCCAGCAGTTCGAGGACAGCGAGAGCCTACGAGCAGTACTTC
. | TRBJ1-5 | TRBV28 | . | CASSLAGRARSNQPQHF | TGTGCCAGCAGTTTGGCGGGGAGGGCTCGGAGCAATCAGCCCCAGCATTTT
few | TRBJ1-6 | TRBV5-1 | . | CASSAGERNSPLHF | TGCGCCAGCAGCGCAGGGGAGAGGAATTCACCCCTCCACTTT
. | TRBJ1-1 | TRBV28 | TRBD1 | CASSRQGRGDTEAFF | TGTGCCAGCTCTAGACAGGGGCGAGGGGACACTGAAGCTTTCTTT
. | TRBJ1-1 | TRBV5-4 | . | CASSFKGITEAFF | TGTGCCAGCAGCTTTAAGGGGATCACTGAAGCTTTCTTT
once | TRBJ1-5 | TRBV19 | . | CASTPDGDSNQPQHF | TGTGCCAGTACCCCGGACGGGGATAGCAATCAGCCCCAGCATTTT
. | TRBJ2-2 | TRBV6-1 | TRBD2 | CASSEPGLAGVWGELFF | TGTGCCAGCAGTGAACCGGGGCTAGCGGGGGTTTGGGGGGAGCTGTTTTTT
. | TRBJ1-4 | TRBV9 | TRBD1 | CASSPHRGKDEKLFF | TGTGCCAGCAGCCCCCACAGGGGAAAGGATGAAAAACTGTTTTTT
. | TRBJ1-5 | TRBV6-1 | . | CASSLARVNQPQHF | TGTGCCAGCAGTTTAGCCAGGGTCAATCAGCCCCAGCATTTT
few | TRBJ1-1 | TRBV6-4 | . | CASSDVENTEAFF | TGTGCCAGCAGTGACGTCGAGAACACTGAAGCTTTCTTT
. | TRBJ2-3 | TRBV2 | TRBD2 | CASSGRLAGGPDTQYF | TGTGCCAGCAGTGGCCGACTAGCGGGAGGCCCAGATACGCAGTATTTT
. | TRBJ2-1 | TRBV25-1 | . | CASRLGLGQHEQFF | TGTGCCAGCAGGCTCGGACTAGGACAGCATGAGCAGTTCTTC
few | TRBJ2-3 | TRBV7-2 | TRBD1 | CASSSPSTGQTSTDTQYF | TGTGCCAGCAGCTCTCCAAGTACGGGACAGACTAGCACAGATACGCAGTATTTT